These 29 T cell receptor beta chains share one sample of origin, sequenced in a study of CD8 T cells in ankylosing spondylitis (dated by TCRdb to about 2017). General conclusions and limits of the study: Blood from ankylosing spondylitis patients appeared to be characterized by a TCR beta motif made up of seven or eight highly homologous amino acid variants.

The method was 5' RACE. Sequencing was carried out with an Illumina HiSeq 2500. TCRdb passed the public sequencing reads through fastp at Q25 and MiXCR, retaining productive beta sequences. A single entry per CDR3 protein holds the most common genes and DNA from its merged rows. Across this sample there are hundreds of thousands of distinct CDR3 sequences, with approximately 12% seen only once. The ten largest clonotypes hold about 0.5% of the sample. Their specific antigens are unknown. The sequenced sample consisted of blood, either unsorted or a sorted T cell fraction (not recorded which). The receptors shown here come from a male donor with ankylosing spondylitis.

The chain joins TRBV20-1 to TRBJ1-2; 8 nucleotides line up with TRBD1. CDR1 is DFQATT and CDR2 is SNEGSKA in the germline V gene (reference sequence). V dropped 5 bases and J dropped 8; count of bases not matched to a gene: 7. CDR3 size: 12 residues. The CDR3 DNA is TGCAGTGCTCGACCGCGACAGGGGGGCTACACCTTC. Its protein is CSARPRQGGYTF.

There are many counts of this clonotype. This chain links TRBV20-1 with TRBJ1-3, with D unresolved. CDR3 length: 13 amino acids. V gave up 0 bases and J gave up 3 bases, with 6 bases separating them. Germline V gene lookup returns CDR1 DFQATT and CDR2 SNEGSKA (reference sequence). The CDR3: CSARDIFGNTIYF. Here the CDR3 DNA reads TGCAGTGCTAGAGATATCTTTGGAAACACCATATATTTT.

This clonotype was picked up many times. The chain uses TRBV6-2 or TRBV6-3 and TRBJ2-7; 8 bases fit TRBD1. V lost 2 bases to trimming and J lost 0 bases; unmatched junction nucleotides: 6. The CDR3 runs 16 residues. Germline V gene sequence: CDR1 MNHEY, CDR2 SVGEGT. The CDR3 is CASSYGDRLFSYEQYF. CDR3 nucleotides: TGTGCCAGCAGTTACGGGGACAGGCTTTTCTCCTACGAGCAGTACTTC.

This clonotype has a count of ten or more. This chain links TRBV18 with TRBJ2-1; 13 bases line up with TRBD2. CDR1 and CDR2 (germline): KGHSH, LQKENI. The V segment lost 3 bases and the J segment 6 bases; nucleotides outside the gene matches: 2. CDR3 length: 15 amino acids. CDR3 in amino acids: CASSPGLAGSNEQFF. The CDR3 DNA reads TGTGCCAGCTCACCGGGACTAGCGGGGTCCAATGAGCAGTTCTTC.

Here the CDR3 reads CSVERSHGETQYF. The CDR3 region has the DNA TGCAGCGTTGAACGCTCCCACGGAGAGACCCAGTACTTC. The V and J genes are TRBV29-1 and TRBJ2-5; D ambiguous. Per germline, CDR1 SQVTM and CDR2 ANQGSEA. The germline V and J ends were trimmed by 2 bases and 4 bases, with 11 bases remaining between them. The CDR3 covers 13 residues.

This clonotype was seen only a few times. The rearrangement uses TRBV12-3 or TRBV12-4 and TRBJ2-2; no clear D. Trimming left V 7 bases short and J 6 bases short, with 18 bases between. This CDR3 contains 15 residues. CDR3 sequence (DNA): TGTGCCAGCACCTTATATTCGTTCGGGCCCGGGGAGCTGTTTTTT. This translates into CASTLYSFGPGELFF.

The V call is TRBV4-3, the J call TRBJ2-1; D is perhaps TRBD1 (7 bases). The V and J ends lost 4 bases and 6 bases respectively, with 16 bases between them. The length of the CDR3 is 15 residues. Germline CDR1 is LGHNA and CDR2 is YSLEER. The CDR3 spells CASSLRVQGGNEQFF. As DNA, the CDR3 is TGCGCCAGCAGCCTCAGGGTCCAGGGGGGCAATGAGCAGTTCTTC.

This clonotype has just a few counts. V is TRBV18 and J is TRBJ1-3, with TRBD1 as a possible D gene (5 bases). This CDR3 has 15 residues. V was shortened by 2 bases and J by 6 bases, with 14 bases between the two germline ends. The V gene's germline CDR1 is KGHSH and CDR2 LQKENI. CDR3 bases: TGTGCCAGCTCACCATACGGGACGGCGGAAAACACCATATATTTT. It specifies CASSPYGTAENTIYF.

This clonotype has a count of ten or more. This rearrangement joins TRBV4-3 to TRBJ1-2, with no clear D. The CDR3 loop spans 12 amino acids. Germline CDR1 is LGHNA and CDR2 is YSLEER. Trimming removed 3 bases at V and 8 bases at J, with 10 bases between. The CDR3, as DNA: TGCGCCAGCAGCCAGGGCCTTGGGGGCTACACCTTC. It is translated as CASSQGLGGYTF.

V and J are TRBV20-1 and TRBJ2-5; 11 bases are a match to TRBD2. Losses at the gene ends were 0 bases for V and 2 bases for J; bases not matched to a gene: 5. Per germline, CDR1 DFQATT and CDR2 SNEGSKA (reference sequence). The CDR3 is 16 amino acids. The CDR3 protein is CSARDPTSGVQETQYF. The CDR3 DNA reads TGCAGTGCTAGAGACCCGACTAGCGGGGTTCAAGAGACCCAGTACTTC.

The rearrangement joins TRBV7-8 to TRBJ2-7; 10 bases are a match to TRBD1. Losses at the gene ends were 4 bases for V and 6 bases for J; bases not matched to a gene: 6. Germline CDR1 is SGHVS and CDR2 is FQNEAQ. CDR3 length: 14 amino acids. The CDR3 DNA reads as TGTGCCAGCAGCTCCGGGACAGGGGAGGGCGAGCAGTACTTC. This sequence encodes CASSSGTGEGEQYF. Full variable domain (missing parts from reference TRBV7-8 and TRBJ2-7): GAGVSQSPRYKVAKRGQDVALRCDPISGHVSLFWYQQALGQGPEFLTYFQNEAQLDKSGLPSDRFFAERPEGSVSTLKIQRTQQEDSAVYLCASSSGTGEGEQYFGPGTRLTVT.

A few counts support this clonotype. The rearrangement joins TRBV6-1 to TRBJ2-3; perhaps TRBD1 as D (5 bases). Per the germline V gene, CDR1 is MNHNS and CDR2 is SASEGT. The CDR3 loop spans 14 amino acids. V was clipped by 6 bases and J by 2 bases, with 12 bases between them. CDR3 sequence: CASSFRVPTDTQYF. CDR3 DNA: TGTGCCAGCAGCTTCAGGGTTCCCACAGATACGCAGTATTTT.

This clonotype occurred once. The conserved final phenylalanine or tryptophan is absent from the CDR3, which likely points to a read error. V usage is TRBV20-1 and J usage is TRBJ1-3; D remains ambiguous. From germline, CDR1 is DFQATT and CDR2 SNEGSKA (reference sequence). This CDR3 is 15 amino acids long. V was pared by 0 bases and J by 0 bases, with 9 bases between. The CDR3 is CSARDNRFSGNTIYY. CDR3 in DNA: TGCAGTGCTAGAGATAACCGGTTCTCTGGAAACACCATATATTAT.

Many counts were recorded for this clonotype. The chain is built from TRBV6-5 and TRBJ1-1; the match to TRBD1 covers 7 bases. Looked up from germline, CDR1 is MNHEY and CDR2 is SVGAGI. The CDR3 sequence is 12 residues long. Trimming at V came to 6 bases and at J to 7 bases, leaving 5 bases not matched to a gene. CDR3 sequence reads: CASRRDSGEAFF. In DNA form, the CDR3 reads TGTGCCAGCAGACGGGACAGTGGTGAAGCTTTCTTT.

CDR3 nucleotide sequence: TGTGCCAGCAGTAGACAGGGAAAATCACCCCTCCACTTT. This encodes CASSRQGKSPLHF. The genes are TRBV6-1 and TRBJ1-6; 7 positions match TRBD1. The CDR3 is 13 amino acids. Germline CDR1 is MNHNS and CDR2 is SASEGT. The J segment lost 10 bases and the V segment lost 5 bases, leaving 5 bases of the junction unmatched.

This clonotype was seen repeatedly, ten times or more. The CDR3 is CASSLEDSTQFF. The CDR3 DNA reads TGCGCCAGCAGCTTGGAGGACAGTACCCAGTTCTTC. This sequence joins TRBV5-1 and TRBJ2-1; TRBD1 is a possible D gene (6 bases). V dropped 0 bases and J dropped 13 bases, with 11 bases sitting between them. Per the germline V gene, CDR1 is SGHRS and CDR2 is YFSETQ. CDR3 length equals 12 residues.

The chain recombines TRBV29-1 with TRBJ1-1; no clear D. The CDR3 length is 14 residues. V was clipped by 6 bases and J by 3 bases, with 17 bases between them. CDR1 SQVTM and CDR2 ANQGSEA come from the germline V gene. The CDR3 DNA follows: TGCAGCGTGGGCACCCTAGGACCCGACACTGAAGCTTTCTTT. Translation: CSVGTLGPDTEAFF.

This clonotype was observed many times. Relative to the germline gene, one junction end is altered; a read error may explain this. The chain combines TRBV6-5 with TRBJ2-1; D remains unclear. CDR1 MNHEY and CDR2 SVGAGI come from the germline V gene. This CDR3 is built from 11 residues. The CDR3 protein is CASRYSGEQFF. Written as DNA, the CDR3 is TGTGCCAGCAGATACTCGGGTGAGCAGTTCTTC.

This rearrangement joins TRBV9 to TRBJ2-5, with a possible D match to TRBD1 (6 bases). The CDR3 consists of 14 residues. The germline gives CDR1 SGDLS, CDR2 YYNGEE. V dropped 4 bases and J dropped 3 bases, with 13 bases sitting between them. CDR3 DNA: TGTGCCAGCAGCCCGAGGACAGAAGAAGAGACCCAGTACTTC. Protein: CASSPRTEEETQYF.

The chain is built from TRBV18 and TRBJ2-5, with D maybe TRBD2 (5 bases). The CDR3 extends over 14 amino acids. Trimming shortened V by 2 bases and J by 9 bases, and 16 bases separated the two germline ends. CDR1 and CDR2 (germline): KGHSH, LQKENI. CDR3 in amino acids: CASSPTSGSLAQYF. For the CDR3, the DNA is TGTGCCAGCTCACCAACCTCGGGGTCCTTGGCCCAGTACTTC.

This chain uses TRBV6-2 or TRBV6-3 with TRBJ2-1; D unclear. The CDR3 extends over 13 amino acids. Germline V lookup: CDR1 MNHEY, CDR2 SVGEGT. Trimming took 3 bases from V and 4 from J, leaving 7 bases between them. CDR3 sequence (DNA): TGTGCCAGCAGTTATCACGGGTACAATGAGCAGTTCTTC. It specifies CASSYHGYNEQFF.

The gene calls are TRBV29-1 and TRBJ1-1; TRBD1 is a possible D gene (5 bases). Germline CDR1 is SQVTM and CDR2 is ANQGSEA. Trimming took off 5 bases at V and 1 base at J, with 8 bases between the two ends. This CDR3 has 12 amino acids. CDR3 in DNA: TGCAGCGTTAGCGGGGCGAACACTGAAGCTTTCTTT. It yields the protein CSVSGANTEAFF.

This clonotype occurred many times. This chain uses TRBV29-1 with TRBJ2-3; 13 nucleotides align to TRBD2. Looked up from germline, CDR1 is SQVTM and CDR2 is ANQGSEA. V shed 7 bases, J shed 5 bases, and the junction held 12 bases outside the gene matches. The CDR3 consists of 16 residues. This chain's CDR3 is CSATLGLAGVVDTQYF. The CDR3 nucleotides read TGCAGCGCAACACTCGGACTAGCGGGAGTGGTAGATACGCAGTATTTT.

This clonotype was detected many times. The chain's CDR3 is CASSAGPYGYTF. The CDR3 nucleotides read TGTGCCAGCAGCGCAGGACCGTATGGCTACACCTTC. The chain joins TRBV6-1 to TRBJ1-2; D is ambiguous. CDR1 is MNHNS, CDR2 SASEGT, per germline. Trimming removed 6 bases from V and 5 bases from J, with 10 bases in between. The CDR3 has 12 amino acids.

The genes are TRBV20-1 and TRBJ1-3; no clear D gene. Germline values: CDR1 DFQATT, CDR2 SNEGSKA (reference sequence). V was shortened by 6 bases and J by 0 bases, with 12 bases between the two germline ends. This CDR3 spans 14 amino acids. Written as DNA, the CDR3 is TGCAGTGCACTCGGGAGGGCCTCTGGAAACACCATATATTTT. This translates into CSALGRASGNTIYF.

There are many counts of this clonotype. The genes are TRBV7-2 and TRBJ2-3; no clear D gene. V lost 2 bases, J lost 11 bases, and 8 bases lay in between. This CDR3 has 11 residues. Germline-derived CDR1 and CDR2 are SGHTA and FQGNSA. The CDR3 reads CASSLMARQYF. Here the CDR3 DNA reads TGTGCCAGCAGCTTAATGGCGAGGCAGTATTTT.

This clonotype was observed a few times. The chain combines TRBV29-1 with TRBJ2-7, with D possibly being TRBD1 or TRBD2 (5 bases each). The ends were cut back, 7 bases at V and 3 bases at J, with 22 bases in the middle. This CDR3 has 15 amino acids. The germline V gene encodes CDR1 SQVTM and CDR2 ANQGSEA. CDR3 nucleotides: TGCAGCGCCGGGACCATGGTATCGAGTGACTACGAGCAGTACTTC. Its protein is CSAGTMVSSDYEQYF.

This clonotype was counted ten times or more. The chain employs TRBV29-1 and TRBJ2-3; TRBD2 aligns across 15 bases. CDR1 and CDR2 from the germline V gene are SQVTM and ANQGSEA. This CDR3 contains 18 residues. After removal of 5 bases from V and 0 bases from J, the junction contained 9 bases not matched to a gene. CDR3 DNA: TGCAGCGTTCTGGGACTAGCGGGGGGTCTCATTAGCACAGATACGCAGTATTTT. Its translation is CSVLGLAGGLISTDTQYF.

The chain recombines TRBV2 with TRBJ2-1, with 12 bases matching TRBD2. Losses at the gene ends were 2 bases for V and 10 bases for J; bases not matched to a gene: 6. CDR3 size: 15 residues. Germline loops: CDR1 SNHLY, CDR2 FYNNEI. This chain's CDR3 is CASSERLAGAREQFF. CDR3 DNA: TGTGCCAGCAGTGAAAGACTAGCGGGAGCTCGGGAGCAGTTCTTC.